These 14 T cell receptor beta chains originate from one sample sequenced in a study of T cell responses to AZD1222 COVID-19 vaccine. TCRdb's table, derived via immunoSEQ multiplex PCR, lists solely in-frame clones and lacks some. The repertoire holds around 140,000 clones, with more than 90% as singletons. Here the sequenced sample was peripheral blood, taken 28 days after the second AZD1222 dose. These receptors all come from an adult who received the AZD1222 COVID-19 vaccine.

This chain links TRBV19 with TRBJ1-1; maybe TRBD1 (6 bases). Trimming took off 8 bases at V and 1 base at J, with 17 bases between the two ends. This CDR3 is built from 15 residues. Germline V lookup: CDR1 LNHDA, CDR2 SQIVND (reference sequence). As DNA, the CDR3 is TGTGCCAGTTCCCTAAACGGACAGAGGAACACTGAAGCTTTCTTT. Translation: CASSLNGQRNTEAFF.

CDR3 bases: TGTGCCAGCAGCGTAGTCTCGGGGGGCTATGGCTACACCTTC. Protein: CASSVVSGGYGYTF. The V call is TRBV9, the J call TRBJ1-2, with a possible D match to TRBD1 (5 bases). This CDR3 has 14 residues. Trimming pared 0 bases from V and 4 bases from J, leaving 10 bases between. In germline, CDR1 is SGDLS, CDR2 YYNGEE.

This clone occurred once. The V and J genes are TRBV28 and TRBJ1-3; tentative D call: TRBD1 (5 bases). CDR3 length: 14 amino acids. Germline V gene sequence: CDR1 MDHEN, CDR2 SYDVKM. V was trimmed by 10 bases and J by 2 bases, leaving 15 bases between them. In DNA form, the CDR3 reads TGTGCCACCCTCACCGGGGGGACTGGAAACACCATATATTTT. It is translated as CATLTGGTGNTIYF.

This clone was observed once. The CDR3 is CASSEQRSSHEQFF. CDR3 DNA sequence: TGTGCCAGCAGCGAACAGCGGTCCTCTCATGAGCAGTTCTTC. The genes are TRBV9 and TRBJ2-1; maybe TRBD2 (5 bases). Germline V gene lookup returns CDR1 SGDLS and CDR2 YYNGEE. The CDR3 runs to 14 residues. Between the trimmed V and J ends, which lost 3 bases and 8 bases, there was a span of 15 bases.

The genes are TRBV7-9 and TRBJ2-7, with 8 bases aligning to TRBD2. Germline V gives CDR1 SEHNR, CDR2 FQNEAQ (reference sequence). V shed 5 bases, J shed 3 bases, and the junction held 9 bases outside the gene matches. The CDR3 is made up of 15 amino acids. The CDR3 coding sequence is TGTGCCAGCAGCAAAGCGGCGGGAGGATTCTACGAGCAGTACGTC. It yields the protein CASSKAAGGFYEQYV.

This chain uses TRBV19 with TRBJ1-1; D is possibly TRBD1 (5 bases). The CDR3 loop spans 13 amino acids. CDR1 LNHDA and CDR2 SQIVND come from the germline V gene (reference sequence). Trimming stripped 3 bases from V and 5 bases from J, with 10 bases between. CDR3 DNA: TGTGCCAGTAGTATCGGGGGAGGGACTGAAGCTTTCTTT. Residues: CASSIGGGTEAFF.

This clone was detected only a few times. V gene TRBV5-6 combines with J gene TRBJ2-1; possible D gene TRBD2, 7 bases. The CDR3 is 16 residues long. Per germline, CDR1 SGHDT and CDR2 YYEEEE. The V and J ends lost 4 bases and 9 bases respectively, with 23 bases between them. CDR3 nucleotide sequence: TGTGCCAGCAGCCCGCGGGGGAGGGGGATTTTAGGTGAGCAGTTCTTC. Residues: CASSPRGRGILGEQFF. Drawing the rest from reference TRBV5-6 and TRBJ2-1, the complete variable domain is DAGVTQSPTHLIKTRGQQVTLRCSPKSGHDTVSWYQQALGQGPQFIFQYYEEEERQRGNFPDRFSGHQFPNYSSELNVNALLLGDSALYLCASSPRGRGILGEQFFGPGTRLTVL.

The chain carries TRBV6-2 or TRBV6-3 and TRBJ1-1; 8 nucleotides agree with TRBD1. This CDR3 has 16 amino acids. The V segment lost 1 base and the J segment 5 bases; nucleotides outside the gene matches: 9. Germline CDR1 is MNHEY and CDR2 is SVGEGT. The CDR3 spells CASSYYGQGKGTEAFF. In nucleotides, the CDR3 is TGTGCCAGCAGTTACTACGGACAGGGTAAGGGTACTGAAGCTTTCTTT.

The V and J genes are TRBV5-1 and TRBJ1-4, with TRBD1 matching 7 bases. The J segment lost 5 bases and the V segment lost 0 bases, leaving 10 bases of the junction unmatched. The germline V gene has CDR1 SGHRS and CDR2 YFSETQ. This CDR3 has 17 amino acids. CDR3 nucleotides: TGCGCCAGCAGCTTGGGTGTGGGGGGACAGCTGAATGAAAAACTGTTTTTT. It specifies CASSLGVGGQLNEKLFF.

V gene TRBV29-1 combines with J gene TRBJ1-2; D call uncertain. Germline lookup yields CDR1 SQVTM and CDR2 ANQGSEA. V lost 6 bases, J lost 8 bases, and 19 bases lay in between. This CDR3 is 13 amino acids long. CDR3 sequence: CSVAPHAARGYTF. CDR3 DNA: TGCAGCGTCGCCCCCCACGCGGCGAGGGGCTACACCTTC.

V gene TRBV5-5 combines with J gene TRBJ2-7; D not resolved. Germline V gene sequence: CDR1 SGHKS, CDR2 YYEKEE (reference sequence). The CDR3 extends over 11 amino acids. Trimming pared 5 bases from V and 3 bases from J, leaving 6 bases between. Written as DNA, the CDR3 is TGTGCCAGCAGGGGGAACTACGAGCAGTACGTC. Translation: CASRGNYEQYV.

V and J are TRBV5-4 and TRBJ1-6, with D uncertain. The CDR3 length is 15 residues. Germline CDR1 is SGHNT and CDR2 is YYREEE (reference sequence). V was cut by 0 bases and J by 6 bases, with 10 bases left in between. The CDR3 is CASSLDGPLNSPLHF. CDR3 DNA sequence: TGTGCCAGCAGCTTGGATGGGCCCCTTAATTCACCCCTCCACTTT.

CDR3 DNA: TGTGCCAGTAGTACGATTAGCGGGAGTTACACAGATACGCAGTATTTT. It translates to CASSTISGSYTDTQYF. The J gene is TRBJ2-3, the V gene TRBV19, with TRBD2 identical over 9 bases. The CDR3 has 16 amino acids. V dropped 4 bases and J dropped 2; count of bases not matched to a gene: 7. Germline V gives CDR1 LNHDA, CDR2 SQIVND (reference sequence).

The chain uses TRBV5-1 and TRBJ2-2; no definite D call. Trimming took 1 base from V and 4 from J, leaving 14 bases between them. The CDR3 has 16 residues. Germline values: CDR1 SGHRS, CDR2 YFSETQ. The DNA for the CDR3 is TGCGCCAGCAGCTTGCTGCAGGCGTCAACCACCGGGGAGCTGTTTTTT. Translated, it gives CASSLLQASTTGELFF.